This T cell receptor (beta chain) was recovered during a study of shared clonotypes between healthy human individuals. Trimming stripped 0 bases from V and 2 bases from J, with 4 bases between. The CDR3 consists of 13 residues. The germline V gene encodes CDR1 MNHEY and CDR2 SVGAGI. TCRdb keeps only in-frame clones here, not all; method: immunoSEQ multiplex PCR. Among 110,000 or so clones listed, around 68% were seen once. Sequenced input: memory CD8+ T cells sorted from blood. Sample subset: CD45RO+ cells pooled with CCR7-negative TemRA cells. The chain carries TRBV6-5 and TRBJ2-5; D ambiguous. This receptor was identified in a woman aged 25 to 45 in good health. The DNA for the CDR3 is TGTGCCAGCAGTTACTCGGTGCAAGAGACCCAGTACTTC. This encodes CASSYSVQETQYF.